This T cell receptor (beta chain) was captured in a study of long-term antiretroviral therapy in people with HIV. About the research overall: It was about a decade after the earliest samples that the 2015 immediate-ART recommendation appeared. Study conclusions and caveats: Repertoires with HIV possessed tighter CDR3 length spans than those of controls. Diversity increased after ART yet remained lower than in transplant donor controls.

With respect to this clone: Its cognate antigen is unknown.

The content of samples before DNA extraction was about 1-11 million cryopreserved PBMC. Sequencing used immunoSEQ v3.0 at survey level. Clones were read by immunoSEQ multiplex PCR, and TCRdb kept only the in-frame ones, dropping some. The sample holds around 30,000 clones, 85% to 95% seen once. CDR1 is SGHTA and CDR2 is FQGNSA in the germline V gene. The CDR3 is made up of 16 amino acids. Trimming removed 3 bases from V and 6 bases from J; junction bases left unmatched: 12. This TCR came from a man aged 45-65 years with HIV. The chain employs TRBV7-2 and TRBJ2-3, with 7 bases matching TRBD1. The sample here was unsorted PBMCs, taken just over 7.3 years after starting antiretroviral therapy. CDR3 region: CASSFFGQGESDTQYF. CDR3 sequence (DNA): TGTGCCAGCAGCTTTTTTGGGCAGGGGGAGAGCGATACGCAGTATTTT.